Presented here are 16 T cell receptor beta chains from one specimen sequenced in a study of shared clonotypes between healthy human individuals. Naive CD8 cells lacked CD45RO and underwent positive selection for CCR7, leaving out terminally differentiated effector memory CD45RA+ cells. Libraries were prepared by immunoSEQ multiplex PCR; TCRdb keeps only in-frame clonotypes and omits some of them. The table has around 2,100,000 clones, about 95% seen once; the top ten hold under 1.5%. Sequenced: naive CD8+ T cells sorted from blood. The receptor set was obtained from a man aged 18 to 29 in good health.

The V call is TRBV7-3, the J call TRBJ2-5, with D perhaps given as TRBD1 or TRBD2 (5 bases each). V lost 4 bases, J lost 3 bases, and 9 bases lay in between. CDR1 is SGHTA, CDR2 FQGTGA, per germline. CDR3 size: 13 residues. The DNA of the CDR3 is TGTGCCAGCAGCTCGGGACCTAAAGAGACCCAGTACTTC. Residues: CASSSGPKETQYF.

This chain uses TRBV6-6 with TRBJ2-3; 7 positions match TRBD2. CDR3 length: 16 residues. The V gene end was trimmed by 2 bases and the J gene end by 4 bases; junction bases not matched to a gene: 9. Germline V gene lookup returns CDR1 MNHNY and CDR2 SVGAGI (reference sequence). CDR3 bases: TGTGCCAGCAGTTACGCTGGGGCGGGAGTCGCAGATACGCAGTATTTT. It yields the protein CASSYAGAGVADTQYF.

The V gene is TRBV13, the J gene TRBJ2-3, with D unclear. Per the germline V gene, CDR1 is PRHDT and CDR2 is FYEKMQ (reference sequence). Trimming left V 0 bases short and J 5 bases short, with 6 bases between. This CDR3 has 13 residues. The CDR3 is CASSLGDVDTQYF. In nucleotides, the CDR3 is TGTGCCAGCAGCTTAGGGGACGTAGATACGCAGTATTTT.

This clone was recorded once. This rearrangement joins TRBV7-9 to TRBJ2-1; 9 bases align to TRBD2. Unmatched junction bases numbered 12, after V lost 5 bases and J lost 1 base. This CDR3 has 18 amino acids. Germline CDR1 is SEHNR and CDR2 is FQNEAQ (reference sequence). CDR3 region: CASSPPAASGTSYNEQFF. The CDR3 DNA reads as TGTGCCAGCAGCCCCCCAGCGGCTAGCGGGACTTCCTACAATGAGCAGTTCTTC.

This rearrangement joins TRBV11-2 to TRBJ1-3, with D possibly TRBD1 on 5 matching bases. Germline V lookup: CDR1 SGHAT, CDR2 FQNNGV. The CDR3 totals 15 residues. Trimming stripped 3 bases from V and 2 bases from J, with 11 bases between. The chain's CDR3 is CASSLGVPPGNTIYF. The DNA for the CDR3 is TGTGCCAGCAGCTTGGGGGTCCCTCCTGGAAACACCATATATTTT.

Concerning this clone: The same CDR3 arises from other DNA sequences in this sample as well. The chain couples TRBV9 to TRBJ2-7; 9 bases match TRBD2. The ends lost 0 bases at V and 3 bases at J; junction bases unmatched: 4. The CDR3 sequence is 15 residues long. The germline V gene encodes CDR1 SGDLS and CDR2 YYNGEE. CDR3 residues: CASSVEGSGSYEQYF. The CDR3 region has the DNA TGTGCCAGCAGCGTAGAGGGTAGCGGGAGCTACGAGCAGTACTTC.

The chain links TRBV2 to TRBJ2-7, with 13 bases that match TRBD2. The CDR3 is 16 residues long. V shed 6 bases, J shed 1 base, and the junction held 6 bases outside the gene matches. The germline V gene encodes CDR1 SNHLY and CDR2 FYNNEI. The CDR3 coding sequence is TGTGCCAGCAGACTAGCGGGAGGGCCATTATCCTACGAGCAGTACTTC. This sequence encodes CASRLAGGPLSYEQYF.

The J gene is TRBJ2-7, the V gene TRBV4-3; 7 nucleotides line up with TRBD2. From germline, CDR1 is LGHNA and CDR2 YSLEER. The CDR3 spans 16 residues. V was pared by 0 bases and J by 4 bases, with 9 bases of the junction left unmatched. The CDR3 coding sequence is TGCGCCAGCAGCCAAGATTCGGGGGAGGGACTATACGAGCAGTACTTC. Protein: CASSQDSGEGLYEQYF.

V usage is TRBV7-9 and J usage is TRBJ2-7; 9 bases align to TRBD1. The V and J ends lost 5 bases and 0 bases, in that order; junction bases with no gene match: 5. This CDR3 is built from 15 residues. The germline V gene has CDR1 SEHNR and CDR2 FQNEAQ (reference sequence). For the CDR3, the DNA is TGTGCCAGCAGCGAAGGACAGGGGAGCTCCTACGAGCAGTACTTC. Its translation: CASSEGQGSSYEQYF.

This clone was seen a single time. The genes are TRBV4-3 and TRBJ2-6; 7 bases line up with TRBD1. V lost 3 bases to trimming and J lost 0 bases; unmatched junction nucleotides: 2. This CDR3 is 16 amino acids long. Germline V CDR1 and CDR2: LGHNA, YSLEER. CDR3: CASSQDRYSGANVLTF. For the CDR3, the DNA is TGCGCCAGCAGCCAGGACAGGTACTCTGGGGCCAACGTCCTGACTTTC.

The chain is built from TRBV27 and TRBJ2-7; 9 bases are shared with TRBD1. The V gene end was trimmed by 6 bases and the J gene end by 5 bases; junction bases not matched to a gene: 8. Germline V gene lookup returns CDR1 MNHEY and CDR2 SMNVEV (reference sequence). This CDR3 contains 14 residues. CDR3 sequence (DNA): TGTGCCAGCAGCCCGGGGACAGGGCCTCACGAGCAGTACTTC. Translation gives CASSPGTGPHEQYF.

This clone was seen only once. V is TRBV7-6 and J is TRBJ2-1; no clear D gene. Trimming stripped 3 bases from V and 0 bases from J, with 12 bases between. Germline assignment: CDR1 SGHVS and CDR2 FNYEAQ. This CDR3 has 16 residues. CDR3 in DNA: TGTGCCAGCAGCTTGGTTTACGAGACCTCCTACAATGAGCAGTTCTTC. This sequence encodes CASSLVYETSYNEQFF. Drawing the rest from reference TRBV7-6 and TRBJ2-1, the complete variable domain is GAGVSQSPRYKVTKRGQDVALRCDPISGHVSLYWYRQALGQGPEFLTYFNYEAQQDKSGLPNDRFSAERPEGSISTLTIQRTEQRDSAMYRCASSLVYETSYNEQFFGPGTRLTVL.

The chain combines TRBV7-9 with TRBJ2-2, with unresolved D. This CDR3 contains 14 residues. Germline assignment: CDR1 SEHNR and CDR2 FQNEAQ (reference sequence). V shed 5 bases and J shed 6 bases, with 13 bases lying between them. CDR3 sequence reads: CASSPRLGPGELFF. The CDR3 DNA reads as TGTGCCAGCAGCCCCCGTCTAGGACCCGGGGAGCTGTTTTTT. Full variable domain (remainder filled in from reference TRBV7-9 and TRBJ2-2): DTGVSQNPRHKITKRGQNVTFRCDPISEHNRLYWYRQTLGQGPEFLTYFQNEAQLEKSRLLSDRFSAERPKGSFSTLEIQRTEQGDSAMYLCASSPRLGPGELFFGEGSRLTVL.

This chain connects TRBV7-9 to TRBJ1-1, with D unresolved. The CDR3 has 13 amino acids. Trimming stripped 0 bases from V and 8 bases from J, with 10 bases between. The germline CDR1 and CDR2 sequences are SEHNR and FQNEAQ (reference sequence). The CDR3 region has the DNA TGTGCCAGCAGCTTAGCGTTGGGTTGGGAAGCTTTCTTT. Amino acids: CASSLALGWEAFF.

This clone came up once. The CDR3 here is CASSLDGGSSYGYTF. CDR3 in DNA: TGTGCCAGCAGCTTAGATGGGGGATCAAGCTATGGCTACACCTTC. The rearrangement uses TRBV7-9 and TRBJ1-2; a possible D gene is TRBD1 (5 bases). The CDR3 totals 15 residues. The germline V and J ends were trimmed by 1 base and 4 bases, with 13 bases remaining between them. Germline lookup yields CDR1 SEHNR and CDR2 FQNEAQ (reference sequence).

The rearrangement links TRBV7-8 to TRBJ2-7, with 7 bases fitting TRBD2. V lost 3 bases, J lost 6 bases, and 11 bases stayed unmatched. CDR1 is SGHVS, CDR2 FQNEAQ, per germline. The CDR3 spans 15 residues. Here the CDR3 reads CASSFLPGRASEQYF. The CDR3 nucleotides are TGTGCCAGCAGCTTCCTTCCAGGGAGGGCCAGCGAGCAGTACTTC.